These 32 T cell receptor beta chains were sequenced from one sample in a study of tumor and adjacent non-tumor tissue in lung cancer. This sample's RNA came from whole unsorted tissue. TCRbeta libraries were built with three rounds of nested PCR, modified from ARM-PCR. TCRdb independently ran MiXCR on the multiplex PCR reads; one entry per CDR3 protein. Among tens of thousands of distinct CDR3 sequences listed, roughly 80% were seen once. Sequencing was carried out using lung tumor tissue. The receptor source for this set is a woman between 50 and 59 years old with non-small cell lung cancer.

The V and J genes are TRBV4-1 and TRBJ2-5; unclear D gene. The CDR3 covers 16 residues. Germline V gives CDR1 MGHRA, CDR2 YSYEKL. The V end lost 4 bases, the J end lost 1 base, and 16 bases lay between the germline ends. The CDR3 region is CASSLPKRNGQETQYF. CDR3 nucleotide sequence: TGCGCCAGCAGCCTACCTAAGAGGAACGGCCAAGAGACCCAGTACTTC.

Regarding this clonotype: One end of the junction varies from germline; a read error may be responsible. V and J are TRBV20-1 and TRBJ1-1; D might be TRBD1 (5 bases). Looked up from germline, CDR1 is DFQATT and CDR2 is SNEGSKA (reference sequence). The CDR3 is 13 amino acids. CDR3 bases: TGCAGTGATCGACAGCCGTTGAAGACTGCAGCTTTCTTT. Encoded protein: CSDRQPLKTAAFF.

V gene TRBV29-1 combines with J gene TRBJ1-1, with 9 bases matching TRBD1. Per germline, CDR1 SQVTM and CDR2 ANQGSEA. Trimming cost V 4 bases and J 3 bases; bases outside gene matches: 12. This CDR3 contains 16 residues. The CDR3 bases are TGCAGCGTTGCCGGTCCGACAGGGGGAAGGTACACTGAAGCTTTCTTT. Its translation is CSVAGPTGGRYTEAFF. The full variable domain, rest sourced from reference TRBV29-1 and TRBJ1-1, is SAVISQKPSRDICQRGTSLTIQCQVDSQVTMMFWYRQQPGQSLTLIATANQGSEATYESGFVIDKFPISRPNLTFSTLTVSNMSPEDSSIYLCSVAGPTGGRYTEAFFGQGTRLTVV.

Notes on this clonotype: A read error may produce the germline difference seen at one junction end. The chain carries TRBV7-9 and TRBJ1-2; TRBD1 matches 7 bases. Looked up from germline, CDR1 is SEHNR and CDR2 is FQNEAQ (reference sequence). The CDR3 length is 14 residues. The CDR3 sequence is CASSDWTGRHGCIF. CDR3 DNA: TGTGCCAGCAGCGATTGGACAGGCCGTCATGGCTGCATCTTC.

As regards this clonotype: Germline and junction disagree at one end, which may indicate a read error. The chain has TRBV29-1 and TRBJ2-1; 7 bases are shared with TRBD2. The CDR3 runs to 13 residues. The V gene's germline CDR1 is SQVTM and CDR2 ANQGSEA. In nucleotides, the CDR3 is TGCAGCGTTGAGGGGGAGGGACTCAATGGGCAGTTCTTC. The encoded protein is CSVEGEGLNGQFF.

Concerning this clonotype: A read error may account for a junction end that differs from germline. This sequence joins TRBV12-3 or TRBV12-4 and TRBJ2-2, with 11 nucleotides matching TRBD2. The CDR3 consists of 16 residues. The CDR3 sequence is CASTRTSGFVTGELLF. In DNA form, the CDR3 reads TGTGCCAGCACCAGGACTAGCGGGTTCGTCACCGGGGAGCTGTTATTT.

Remarks on this clonotype: In this CDR3 the conserved last residue, phenylalanine or tryptophan, is missing, so a read error is likely. The chain links TRBV6-2 or TRBV6-3 to TRBJ2-1; D is unclear. This CDR3 region has 12 residues. Germline CDR1 reads MNHEY; CDR2 reads SVGEGT. The CDR3 sequence is CASAKRNNDQFL. CDR3 bases: TGTGCCAGCGCGAAACGCAACAATGACCAGTTCTTA.

Details on this clonotype: Relative to the germline gene, one junction end is altered; a read error may explain this. V is TRBV20-1 and J is TRBJ2-5, with TRBD2 matching 11 bases. The CDR3 has 16 residues. Per the germline V gene, CDR1 is DFQATT and CDR2 is SNEGSKA (reference sequence). Here the CDR3 reads CCARGEPGGTSGTQYF. As DNA, the CDR3 is TGCTGTGCTAGAGGAGAGCCAGGAGGGACTAGCGGGACCCAGTACTTC.

This clonotype was seen a single time. The rearrangement links TRBV20-1 to TRBJ1-2, with 8 bases aligning to TRBD1. The CDR3 is 14 amino acids. Per germline, CDR1 DFQATT and CDR2 SNEGSKA (reference sequence). The CDR3 bases are TGCGGCGCTCACCAAATTGACAGGGGACATGGCTACACCTTC. Residues: CGAHQIDRGHGYTF.

This rearrangement joins TRBV28 to TRBJ2-3; 7 nucleotides match TRBD2. The CDR3 has 16 residues. Germline CDR1 is MDHEN and CDR2 is SYDVKM. V lost 2 bases and J lost 3; bases outside the gene matches: 8. CDR3 sequence reads: CASSLHAGAGTDTQYF. As DNA, the CDR3 is TGTGCCAGCAGTTTACATGCGGGAGCGGGGACAGATACGCAGTATTTT. The full variable domain, rest sourced from reference TRBV28 and TRBJ2-3, is DVKVTQSSRYLVKRTGEKVFLECVQDMDHENMFWYRQDPGLGLRLIYFSYDVKMKEKGDIPEGYSVSREKKERFSLILESASTNQTSMYLCASSLHAGAGTDTQYFGPGTRLTVL.

This clonotype has ten or more counts. The genes are TRBV29-1 and TRBJ2-1; 9 nucleotides align to TRBD1. Per germline, CDR1 SQVTM and CDR2 ANQGSEA. This CDR3 contains 16 residues. J was trimmed by 7 bases and V by 8 bases; bases with no gene match: 18. This chain's CDR3 is CSSNAGKDRGNNEQFF. The CDR3 nucleotides read TGCAGCTCTAATGCCGGGAAGGACAGGGGAAATAATGAGCAGTTCTTC.

This rearrangement joins TRBV23-1 to TRBJ1-4; unclear D gene. TRBV23-1 is classed as an ORF, of uncertain function. The CDR3 consists of 13 residues. Trimming cost V 6 bases and J 5 bases, with 10 bases left between them. The DNA for the CDR3 is TGCGCCAGCAGCCGTACACAAAATGAAAAACTGTTTTTT. Residues: CASSRTQNEKLFF.

The rearrangement uses TRBV29-1 and TRBJ2-3; D remains unclear. V lost 7 bases and J lost 5, with 22 bases in between. Germline V lookup: CDR1 SQVTM, CDR2 ANQGSEA. The CDR3 spans 15 residues. The CDR3 sequence: CSDASGGVYRDTQYF. As DNA, the CDR3 is TGCAGCGACGCCTCGGGCGGAGTCTACAGAGATACGCAGTATTTT.

V and J are TRBV29-1 and TRBJ2-5; 9 positions agree with TRBD2. The V and J ends lost 5 bases and 5 bases, in that order; junction bases with no gene match: 15. The CDR3 contains 16 residues. From germline, CDR1 is SQVTM and CDR2 ANQGSEA. In DNA, the CDR3 is TGCAGCGTTACCGGGGGTAGCGGGAGAGTTGAGGAGACCCAGTACTTC. Encoded protein: CSVTGGSGRVEETQYF.

A note on this clonotype: Sequence at one end of the junction differs from germline and may be a read error. The chain carries TRBV20-1 and TRBJ2-6; a possible D gene is TRBD1 (6 bases). The germline V gene encodes CDR1 DFQATT and CDR2 SNEGSKA (reference sequence). This CDR3 spans 16 amino acids. The CDR3 sequence is CSVGWDTNSGANVPTF. DNA of the CDR3: TGCAGTGTGGGTTGGGACACCAACTCTGGGGCCAACGTCCCGACTTTC.

A note on this clonotype: Being one base from a much bigger clone, this may be a read error. The chain combines TRBV7-9 with TRBJ2-7; D remains ambiguous. Germline V gives CDR1 SEHNR, CDR2 FQNEAQ (reference sequence). The CDR3 sequence is 12 residues long. CDR3 DNA: TGTACCAGCAGCTTCTCGGGCGGACCTGAGCTTTTC. It specifies CTSSFSGGPELF.

Points on this clonotype: At one boundary the junction diverges from the germline segment, which might be a read error. The chain links TRBV4-1 to TRBJ2-1; tentative D call: TRBD2 (6 bases). This CDR3 contains 16 residues. The germline gives CDR1 MGHRA, CDR2 YSYEKL. CDR3 bases: TGCGCCAGCAGGCAAGGGAATAGCGGCCCTTACAATGAGCAGTTCTTC. This codes for CASRQGNSGPYNEQFF.

Note on this clonotype: Germline and junction disagree at one end, which may indicate a read error. The chain links TRBV2 to TRBJ2-5; a possible D gene is TRBD1 (6 bases). CDR3 size: 13 residues. Germline V CDR1 and CDR2: SNHLY, FYNNEI. The CDR3: CVSMGDTEEIQYF. As DNA, the CDR3 is TGTGTCAGCATGGGGGACACCGAAGAGATCCAGTACTTC. Full variable domain (rest looked up from reference TRBV2 and TRBJ2-5): EPEVTQTPSHQVTQMGQEVILRCVPISNHLYFYWYRQILGQKVEFLVSFYNNEISEKSEIFDDQFSVERPDGSNFTLKIRSTKLEDSAMYFCVSMGDTEEIQYFGPGTRLLVL.

The CDR3, as DNA: TGTGCCAACACCCCAGAGGGCGGGGAAAGATCCTACAATGAGCAGTTCTTC. Its protein is CANTPEGGERSYNEQFF. The chain recombines TRBV11-2 with TRBJ2-1, with D possibly TRBD2 on 6 matching bases. CDR1 is SGHAT, CDR2 FQNNGV, per germline. V was pared by 10 bases and J by 1 base, with 23 bases between. The CDR3 loop spans 17 amino acids.

To note about this clonotype: The junction and the germline gene differ at one end; a read error may be behind it. The chain links TRBV11-1 to TRBJ2-6, with D perhaps TRBD2 (5 bases). Germline assignment: CDR1 SGHAT and CDR2 FQDESV (reference sequence). This CDR3 region has 13 residues. The CDR3 protein is CASSLAERTFLSF. The CDR3 DNA follows: TGTGCCAGCAGCCTAGCCGAAAGGACCTTCCTGAGTTTC.

Turning to this clonotype: The junction does not match germline at one end; this may be a read error. This chain uses TRBV6-1 with TRBJ1-5; D is possibly TRBD1 (5 bases). This CDR3 is built from 13 residues. Germline CDR1 and CDR2: MNHNS and SASEGT. The CDR3 region is CASSEPGVQPQHF. In nucleotides, the CDR3 is TGTGCCAGCAGTGAGCCGGGGGTTCAGCCACAGCATTTT.

About this clonotype: A read error may account for a junction end that differs from germline. The V gene is TRBV29-1, the J gene TRBJ1-2; D is unresolved. Germline V CDR1 and CDR2: SQVTM, ANQGSEA. This CDR3 comprises 12 residues. The CDR3 sequence: CSVDHFNYGHTF. The CDR3, as DNA: TGCAGCGTCGATCACTTCAACTATGGCCACACCTTC.

This clonotype was detected only once. One junction end disagrees with the germline gene, perhaps due to a read error. This rearrangement joins TRBV6-1 to TRBJ2-7, with D uncertain. Germline V gene lookup returns CDR1 MNHNS and CDR2 SASEGT. CDR3 length: 13 residues. The DNA for the CDR3 is TGTGCCAGCAGTGAACTAACTAACTACGAGCAGTATTTC. Its protein is CASSELTNYEQYF.

This clonotype was recorded only once. The chain couples TRBV4-2 to TRBJ2-7; no clear D gene. V was trimmed by 0 bases and J by 13 bases, leaving 25 bases between them. The CDR3 consists of 16 residues. Germline V gene lookup returns CDR1 LGHNA and CDR2 YNFKEQ. The CDR3 loop is CASSQDKSSRAYDQYF. CDR3 nucleotides: TGTGCCAGCAGCCAAGATAAAAGTTCCCGGGCGTACGATCAATACTTC.

Comments on this clonotype: Germline and junction disagree at one end, which may indicate a read error. CDR3 in amino acids: CASSLIGGLYEQYF. The DNA of the CDR3 is TGTGCTAGCAGTTTAATTGGGGGACTCTACGAGCAGTACTTC. The rearrangement links TRBV12-3 or TRBV12-4 to TRBJ2-7; perhaps TRBD2 as D (6 bases). The CDR3 is made up of 14 amino acids.

Regarding this clonotype: The conserved final phenylalanine or tryptophan is absent from the CDR3, which likely points to a read error. The DNA is omitted, as the CDR3 cannot be located on it reliably, and the CDR3 follows TCRdb's listing. The rearrangement uses TRBV11-2 and TRBJ2-7; TRBD1, the D gene given by the table, was not confirmed from the DNA. The CDR3 extends over 14 residues, inclusive of both ends. Germline assignment: CDR1 SGHAT and CDR2 FQNNGV. The CDR3 reads CASSWDRGTYEQYS.

In regard to this clonotype: Sequence at one end of the junction differs from germline and may be a read error. The chain carries TRBV4-3 and TRBJ2-6; D is possibly TRBD1 or TRBD2 (5 bases each). The CDR3 is 17 residues long. CDR1 and CDR2 from the germline V gene are LGHNA and YSLEER. The CDR3 sequence: CASSQDAGLSGANILTF. The CDR3 DNA reads TGCGCCAGCAGCCAAGACGCAGGTTTATCCGGGGCCAACATCCTGACTTTC.

In this sample, this clonotype turned up once. The germline gene is not matched at one end of the junction; a read error may be the cause. The genes are TRBV29-1 and TRBJ2-2; D is possibly TRBD2 (6 bases). CDR3 length: 12 residues. CDR1 and CDR2 from the germline V gene are SQVTM and ANQGSEA. The CDR3 reads CSAGRNSGELFF. CDR3 nucleotides: TGCAGCGCTGGGAGGAACAGCGGGGAGCTGTTTTTT.

Concerning this clonotype: An end of the junction differs from the germline gene, which may be a read error. The chain combines TRBV5-6 with TRBJ2-7; the D call may be TRBD1 or TRBD2 (6 bases each). The CDR3 runs 14 residues. Germline loops: CDR1 SGHDT, CDR2 YYEEEE. The DNA of the CDR3 is TGTCCCAGCAGCTCGGGACTGGGGGCGAGGGAGCAGTACTTC. Its translation: CPSSSGLGAREQYF. The full variable domain, with the rest looked up from reference TRBV5-6 and TRBJ2-7, is DAGVTQSPTHLIKTRGQQVTLRCSPKSGHDTVSWYQQALGQGPQFIFQYYEEEERQRGNFPDRFSGHQFPNYSSELNVNALLLGDSALYLCPSSSGLGAREQYFGPGTRLTVT.

As regards this clonotype: The CDR3 end shows no conserved phenylalanine or tryptophan, and so a read error is likely. This rearrangement joins TRBV28 to TRBJ1-1; TRBD1 aligns across 7 bases. The germline gives CDR1 MDHEN, CDR2 SYDVKM. The CDR3 spans 17 residues. The junction had 13 bases not matched to a gene; V was cut back by 6 bases and J by 0 bases. The CDR3, as DNA: TGTGCCAGCAGCCGGAGCTTATTAGGGGGCATGAACACTGAAGCTTTCATT. It translates to CASSRSLLGGMNTEAFI.

The V and J genes are TRBV6-5 and TRBJ2-7; no definite D call. The DNA matches TRBJ2-1 better at its end, which makes the J call doubtful. The CDR3 has 14 amino acids. Germline values: CDR1 MNHEY, CDR2 SVGAGI. The CDR3 coding sequence is TGTGCCAGCAGCCTAACTGACGGGCCCTACGAGCAGTTCTTC. It specifies CASSLTDGPYEQFF.

This clonotype came up many times. The chain links TRBV6-6 to TRBJ1-5; D not resolved. Germline CDR1 and CDR2: MNHNY and SVGAGI (reference sequence). The CDR3 contains 13 residues. V was shortened by 10 bases and J by 0 bases, with 10 bases between the two germline ends. CDR3: CATRPTSNQPQHF. The CDR3 nucleotides are TGTGCCACCCGTCCTACTAGCAATCAGCCCCAGCATTTT.